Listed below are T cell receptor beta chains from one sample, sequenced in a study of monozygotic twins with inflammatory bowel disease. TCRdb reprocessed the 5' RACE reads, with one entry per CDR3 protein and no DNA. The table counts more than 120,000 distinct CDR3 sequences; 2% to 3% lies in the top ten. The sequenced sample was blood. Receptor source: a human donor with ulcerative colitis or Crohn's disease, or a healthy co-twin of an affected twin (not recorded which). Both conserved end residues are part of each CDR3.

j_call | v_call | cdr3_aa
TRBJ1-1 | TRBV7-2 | CASSLFESTEAFF
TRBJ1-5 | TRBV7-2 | CASSPGGGANQPQHF
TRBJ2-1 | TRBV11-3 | CASSPMKGLAGGGEQFF
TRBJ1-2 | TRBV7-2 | CASSLDGSYGYTF
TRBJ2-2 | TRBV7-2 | CASSLPPGAGGELFF
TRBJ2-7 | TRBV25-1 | CASSEGGYEQYF
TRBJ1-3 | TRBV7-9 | CASSPRGQSGNTIYF
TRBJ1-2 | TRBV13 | CASSLGRAVEGKTYGYTF
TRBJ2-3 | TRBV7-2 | CASSLFIASSSTDTQYF
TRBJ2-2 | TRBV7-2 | CASSITGQGQGVLAGELFF
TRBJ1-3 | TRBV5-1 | CASSGDGQSGNTIYF
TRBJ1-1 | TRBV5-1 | CASSLVEGMVTEAFF
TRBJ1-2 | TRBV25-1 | CASRVVQGRCGYTF
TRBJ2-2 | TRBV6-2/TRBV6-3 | CASSYSSGPAGGELFF
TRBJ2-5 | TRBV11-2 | CASSLGTGEWETQYF
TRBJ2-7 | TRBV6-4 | CASILQGIDSYEQYF
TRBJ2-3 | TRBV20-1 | CSAHKTPGQGGTDTQYF
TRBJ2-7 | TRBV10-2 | CASSATAYEQYF
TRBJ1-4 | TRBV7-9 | CASIPQGPDAEKLFF
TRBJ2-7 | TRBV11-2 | CASSLDGPKKQYF
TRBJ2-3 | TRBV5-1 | CASSGRDRGIDTQYF
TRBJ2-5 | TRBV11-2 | CASSLRVVGGIQETQYF
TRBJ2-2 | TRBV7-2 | CASSLIGVGGELFF
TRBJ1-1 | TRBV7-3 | CASSWKDGTEAFF
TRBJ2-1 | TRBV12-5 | CASALGQVNTDEQFF
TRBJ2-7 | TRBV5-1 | CASSLPLYGTSGPYEQYF
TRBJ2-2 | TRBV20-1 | CSARKEGWELFF
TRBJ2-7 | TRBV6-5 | CASSYIQVPYEQYF
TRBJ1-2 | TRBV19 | CASSIGGQEACGYTF
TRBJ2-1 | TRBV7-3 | CVSSVTGGSYNEQFF